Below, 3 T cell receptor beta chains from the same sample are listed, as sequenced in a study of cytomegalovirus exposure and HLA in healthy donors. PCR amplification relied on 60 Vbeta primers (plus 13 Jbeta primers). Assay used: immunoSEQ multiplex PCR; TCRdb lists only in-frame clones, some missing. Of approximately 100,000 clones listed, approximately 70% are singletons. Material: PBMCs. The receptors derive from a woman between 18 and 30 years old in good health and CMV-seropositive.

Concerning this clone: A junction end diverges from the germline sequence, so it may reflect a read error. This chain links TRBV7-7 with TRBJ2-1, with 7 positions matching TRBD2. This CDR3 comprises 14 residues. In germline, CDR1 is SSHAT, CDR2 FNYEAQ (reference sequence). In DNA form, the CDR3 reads TGTGCTAGCAGCTTAAGCGCGGGAGACAATGAGCAGTTCTTC. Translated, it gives CASSLSAGDNEQFF.

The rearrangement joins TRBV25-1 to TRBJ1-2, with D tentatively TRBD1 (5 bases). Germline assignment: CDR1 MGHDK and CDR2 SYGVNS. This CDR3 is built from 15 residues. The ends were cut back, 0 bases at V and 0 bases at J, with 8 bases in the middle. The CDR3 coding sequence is TGTGCCAGCAGTGAATATCTAGGGGCTAACTATGGCTACACCTTC. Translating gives CASSEYLGANYGYTF.

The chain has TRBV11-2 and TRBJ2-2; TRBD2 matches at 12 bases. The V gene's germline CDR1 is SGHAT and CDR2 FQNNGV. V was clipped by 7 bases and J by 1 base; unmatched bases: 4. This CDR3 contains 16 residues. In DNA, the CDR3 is TGTGCCAGCAAACTAGCGGGAGGAGGGAACACCGGGGAGCTGTTTTTT. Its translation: CASKLAGGGNTGELFF.